This TCR beta chain was sequenced during a study of T cell repertoires in cytomegalovirus infection. At the level of the study: CMV epitopes in the study were HLA-C-restricted (recently identified) and HLA-B-restricted (well studied).

Via MiXCR, TCRdb re-called the reads, giving one row per CDR3 protein. The sample yields approximately 990,000 distinct CDR3 sequences, 30% to 40% seen once. Remarks on this clonotype: The antigen is unknown. At one end, the junction sequence differs from germline, possibly due to a read error.

Sequences were derived from cultured CD8+ T cells from PBMCs, sampled from culture after CMV antigen stimulation. This clonotype originated in a human donor in good health (CMV status not recorded). Some clones in this sample may be carry-over from other donors' samples.

CDR3 nucleotides: TGTTCCACCAGCAGAGGTTCGGGGTTATTTGAAAAACTGTTTTTT. It encodes CSTSRGSGLFEKLFF. The chain recombines TRBV15 with TRBJ1-4; no definite D call. Germline lookup yields CDR1 LNHNV and CDR2 YYDKDF (reference sequence). The CDR3 covers 15 residues.